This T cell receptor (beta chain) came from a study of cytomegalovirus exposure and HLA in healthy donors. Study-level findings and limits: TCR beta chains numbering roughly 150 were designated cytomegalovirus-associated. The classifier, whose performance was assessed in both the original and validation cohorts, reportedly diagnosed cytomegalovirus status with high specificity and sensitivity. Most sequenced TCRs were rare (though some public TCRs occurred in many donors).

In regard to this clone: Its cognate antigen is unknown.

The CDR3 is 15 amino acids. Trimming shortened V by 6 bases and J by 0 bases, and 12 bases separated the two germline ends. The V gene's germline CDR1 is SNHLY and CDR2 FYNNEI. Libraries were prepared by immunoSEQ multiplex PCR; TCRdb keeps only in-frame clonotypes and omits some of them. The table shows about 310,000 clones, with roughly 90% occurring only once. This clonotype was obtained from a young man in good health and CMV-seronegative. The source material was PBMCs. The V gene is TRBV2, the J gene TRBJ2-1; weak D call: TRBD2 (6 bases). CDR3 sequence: CASRPEGSSYNEQFF. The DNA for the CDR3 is TGTGCCAGCAGACCGGAGGGGAGCTCCTACAATGAGCAGTTCTTC.